The clone carrying this TCR beta chain was seen a handful of times. Sequencing was performed with immunoSEQ multiplex PCR; in TCRdb, only in-frame clones are kept and a portion is missing. Among roughly 1 million clones, more than 65% were seen once, and the ten largest hold about 1.5%. The CDR3 length is 13 residues. V was shortened by 6 bases and J by 4 bases, with 12 bases between the two germline ends. Per germline, CDR1 SGHTA and CDR2 FQGNSA. This entry is derived from a study of shared clonotypes between healthy human individuals. J is TRBJ1-1 and V is TRBV7-2; D is undetermined. This clonotype was sampled from a young man in good health. The sequencing input was memory CD4+ T cells sorted from blood. Subset noted: CD45RA-negative fraction. The CDR3 loop reads CASSYRHLTEAFF. For the CDR3, the DNA is TGTGCCAGCAGTTACAGACACCTCACTGAAGCTTTCTTT.